Shown below are 23 T cell receptor beta chains from a single sample sequenced in a study of T-cell reconstitution after alpha-beta-depleted transplantation in children. Construction of the TCRbeta library involved unique molecular identifiers. TCRdb reprocessed the PCR reads with MiXCR, giving one entry per CDR3 protein. The sample has 500,000 or so distinct CDR3 sequences; less than 35% are singletons. This specimen consisted of PBMCs from the stem cell graft donor, obtained from the stem cell graft. These TCRs come from a human donor who donated a stem cell graft to a child with aplastic anemia.

This clonotype was observed a handful of times. This chain uses TRBV7-2 with TRBJ2-3; unclear D gene. Trimming stripped 10 bases from V and 6 bases from J, with 11 bases between. Germline V gene sequence: CDR1 SGHTA, CDR2 FQGNSA. The CDR3 is made up of 11 amino acids. The CDR3, as DNA: TGTGCCATCTCATACGGGGATACGCAGTATTTT. It codes for CAISYGDTQYF.

This chain joins TRBV11-2 and TRBJ2-1; 10 nucleotides align to TRBD2. This CDR3 has 13 residues. From germline, CDR1 is SGHAT and CDR2 FQNNGV. V was pared by 8 bases and J by 9 bases, with 7 bases of the junction left unmatched. The CDR3 DNA sequence: TGTGCCAGCCATAAGCGGGAGGGCCGTGAGCAGTTCTTC. This gives the protein CASHKREGREQFF.

The genes are TRBV5-1 and TRBJ1-6; a possible D gene is TRBD1 (6 bases). Trimming took off 6 bases at V and 5 bases at J, with 12 bases between the two ends. CDR3 length equals 14 residues. CDR1 is SGHRS, CDR2 YFSETQ, per germline. This CDR3 is CASTQGNNNSPLHF. In nucleotides, the CDR3 is TGCGCCAGCACCCAGGGGAACAATAATTCACCCCTCCACTTT.

There are many counts of this clonotype. The chain recombines TRBV20-1 with TRBJ2-3, with D hard to call. Trimming cost V 0 bases and J 0 bases, with 4 bases left between them. This CDR3 is built from 13 residues. Germline V CDR1 and CDR2: DFQATT, SNEGSKA (reference sequence). This CDR3 reads CSARDSSTDTQYF. As DNA, the CDR3 is TGCAGTGCTAGAGATTCGAGCACAGATACGCAGTATTTT.

This clonotype was recorded a few times. The chain is built from TRBV28 and TRBJ2-5; D perhaps matches TRBD2 (5 bases). The V and J ends lost 5 bases and 0 bases respectively, with 10 bases between them. In germline, CDR1 is MDHEN, CDR2 SYDVKM. CDR3 length equals 14 residues. Here the CDR3 reads CASSPSGNQETQYF. CDR3 coding DNA: TGTGCCAGCAGTCCGTCGGGGAACCAAGAGACCCAGTACTTC.

V is TRBV7-2 and J is TRBJ1-5, with D possibly TRBD1 on 5 matching bases. This CDR3 contains 15 residues. Germline V gene lookup returns CDR1 SGHTA and CDR2 FQGNSA. The ends were cut back, 8 bases at V and 6 bases at J, with 20 bases in the middle. The CDR3 coding sequence is TGTGCCAGCGTAAAAAACGGGGGATCGGGTCAGCCCCAGCATTTT. Amino acid sequence: CASVKNGGSGQPQHF.

V gene TRBV7-2 combines with J gene TRBJ1-6; D perhaps matches TRBD1 (6 bases). Germline-derived CDR1 and CDR2 are SGHTA and FQGNSA. The CDR3 spans 16 residues. V was clipped by 1 base and J by 7 bases, with 14 bases between them. Here the CDR3 reads CASSLGLRGNNSPLHF. Here the CDR3 DNA reads TGTGCCAGCAGCTTAGGCCTCAGGGGTAACAATTCACCCCTCCACTTT.

This clonotype showed up just a few times. The rearrangement joins TRBV4-3 to TRBJ2-1; D remains ambiguous. V shed 0 bases and J shed 7 bases, with 10 bases lying between them. CDR1 and CDR2 from the germline V gene are LGHNA and YSLEER. The CDR3 spans 14 residues. CDR3 in DNA: TGCGCCAGCAGCCAAGATCAGTCCGGGAATGAGCAGTTCTTC. This sequence encodes CASSQDQSGNEQFF.

The chain has TRBV7-6 and TRBJ2-3; maybe TRBD1 (6 bases). CDR1 SGHVS and CDR2 FNYEAQ come from the germline V gene. Trimming took 5 bases from V and 6 from J, leaving 15 bases between them. The CDR3 has 14 residues. The CDR3 region is CASSPQGSGDTQYF. The CDR3 DNA reads TGTGCCAGCAGCCCCCAGGGGTCCGGGGATACGCAGTATTTT.

This clonotype was seen more than once but under ten times. V is TRBV10-3 and J is TRBJ1-6; D not resolved. Germline V gene lookup returns CDR1 ENHRY and CDR2 SYGVKD. The CDR3 sequence is 13 residues long. V was cut by 9 bases and J by 5 bases, with 11 bases left in between. Written as DNA, the CDR3 is TGTGCCATACATCCGGGGAATAATTCACCCCTCCACTTT. It encodes CAIHPGNNSPLHF.

The chain carries TRBV27 and TRBJ1-5; no definite D call. Germline-derived CDR1 and CDR2 are MNHEY and SMNVEV (reference sequence). CDR3 length: 15 amino acids. Trimming left V 7 bases short and J 3 bases short, with 16 bases between. CDR3 coding DNA: TGTGCCAGCACCCCGGGGAGTCCTCCCAATCAGCCCCAGCATTTT. It specifies CASTPGSPPNQPQHF.

The CDR3 region is CASSSIAVYFF. Written as DNA, the CDR3 is TGTGCCAGCAGCTCCATAGCGGTATATTTCTTC. The chain links TRBV6-2 or TRBV6-3 to TRBJ2-1; tentative D call: TRBD2 (6 bases). V gave up 6 bases and J gave up 16 bases, with 16 bases separating them. Germline lookup yields CDR1 MNHEY and CDR2 SVGEGT. This CDR3 has 11 residues.

The chain uses TRBV5-4 and TRBJ2-2; TRBD2 matches 8 bases. This CDR3 is 17 amino acids long. V was clipped by 4 bases and J by 1 base; unmatched bases: 9. CDR1 is SGHNT, CDR2 YYREEE, per germline (reference sequence). As DNA, the CDR3 is TGTGCCAGCAGCCCCGCACTAGCGGCATTGAACACCGGGGAGCTGTTTTTT. Its protein is CASSPALAALNTGELFF.

This clonotype was observed many times. CDR3 bases: TGCAGTGCTAGAGGGGGCTCCTACGAGCAGTACGTC. It codes for CSARGGSYEQYV. The rearrangement uses TRBV20-1 and TRBJ2-7; D call uncertain. The CDR3 runs to 12 residues. Germline-derived CDR1 and CDR2 are DFQATT and SNEGSKA (reference sequence). The germline V and J ends were trimmed by 1 base and 0 bases, with 4 bases remaining between them.

This clonotype appeared a few times. The chain combines TRBV7-9 with TRBJ2-7, with 7 bases lining up with TRBD1. The V gene end was trimmed by 5 bases and the J gene end by 6 bases; junction bases not matched to a gene: 7. CDR3 length: 13 amino acids. The V gene's germline CDR1 is SEHNR and CDR2 FQNEAQ (reference sequence). The CDR3 coding sequence is TGTGCCAGCAGCGCCACAGGGGTGGGCGAGCAGTACGTC. Encoded protein: CASSATGVGEQYV.

V and J are TRBV7-9 and TRBJ1-4, with D unresolved. Germline-derived CDR1 and CDR2 are SEHNR and FQNEAQ (reference sequence). V shed 5 bases and J shed 4 bases, with 5 bases lying between them. The length of the CDR3 is 12 residues. DNA of the CDR3: TGTGCCAGCAGCATACTTAATGAAAAACTGTTTTTT. Translating it yields CASSILNEKLFF.

J is TRBJ2-2 and V is TRBV5-1; D gene uncertain. The V gene's germline CDR1 is SGHRS and CDR2 YFSETQ. CDR3 size: 13 residues. Trimming took 4 bases from V and 3 from J, leaving 7 bases between them. CDR3 region: CASSAQDTGELFF. CDR3 nucleotides: TGCGCCAGCAGCGCGCAGGACACCGGGGAGCTGTTTTTT.

This chain connects TRBV18 to TRBJ2-5; TRBD2 is a possible D gene (5 bases). Germline CDR1 KGHSH, CDR2 LQKENI. CDR3 length: 15 amino acids. The ends were cut back, 3 bases at V and 7 bases at J, with 18 bases in the middle. This CDR3 is CASSPSADSPVTQYF. In nucleotides, the CDR3 is TGTGCCAGCTCACCCTCGGCGGACTCCCCGGTGACCCAGTACTTC.

This clonotype was found a few times. The chain employs TRBV7-6 and TRBJ1-3; TRBD1 matches at 7 bases. The CDR3 spans 16 residues. The trim removed 2 bases at V and 0 bases at J, leaving 4 bases unmatched. Germline V gene lookup returns CDR1 SGHVS and CDR2 FNYEAQ. The DNA for the CDR3 is TGTGCCAGCAGCTTATTGGGACAGAACTCTGGAAACACCATATATTTT. It codes for CASSLLGQNSGNTIYF. The whole variable domain, remainder taken from reference TRBV7-6 and TRBJ1-3, is GAGVSQSPRYKVTKRGQDVALRCDPISGHVSLYWYRQALGQGPEFLTYFNYEAQQDKSGLPNDRFSAERPEGSISTLTIQRTEQRDSAMYRCASSLLGQNSGNTIYFGEGSWLTVV.

This clonotype was counted only a few times. The rearrangement joins TRBV18 to TRBJ1-1, with a weak D call TRBD1 (5 bases). V was cut by 0 bases and J by 0 bases, with 11 bases left in between. The CDR3 has 16 amino acids. The germline gives CDR1 KGHSH, CDR2 LQKENI. Here the CDR3 reads CASSPPRQSMNTEAFF. CDR3 bases: TGTGCCAGCTCACCACCGAGACAGAGCATGAACACTGAAGCTTTCTTT.

The chain combines TRBV12-3 or TRBV12-4 with TRBJ1-2, with TRBD1 identical over 10 bases. The CDR3 is 14 amino acids. Germline trimming cut 5 bases from V and 4 bases from J; bases unmatched to any gene: 4. Here the CDR3 reads CASSPWTGGYGYTF. The CDR3 DNA follows: TGTGCCAGCAGTCCTTGGACAGGGGGCTATGGCTACACCTTC.

This clonotype was seen a handful of times. The rearrangement joins TRBV11-2 to TRBJ1-1; a possible D gene is TRBD1 (5 bases). The CDR3 loop spans 19 amino acids. Looked up from germline, CDR1 is SGHAT and CDR2 is FQNNGV. V shed 0 bases and J shed 1 base, with 21 bases lying between them. The CDR3 loop is CASSLEVRQGERRNTEAFF. CDR3 DNA sequence: TGTGCCAGCAGCTTAGAGGTACGGCAGGGAGAAAGACGGAACACTGAAGCTTTCTTT.

V is TRBV6-5 and J is TRBJ2-7; 13 bases map to TRBD2. The CDR3 totals 14 residues. CDR1 and CDR2 from the germline V gene are MNHEY and SVGAGI. Germline trimming cut 7 bases from V and 2 bases from J; bases unmatched to any gene: 2. The CDR3 nucleotides read TGTGCCAGCACAGGGACTAGCGGGACCTACGAGCAGTACTTC. This encodes CASTGTSGTYEQYF.